The 14 T cell receptor beta chains reported below all come from one sample, sequenced in a study of OX40 agonist ivuxolimab in advanced cancers. Sequencing used immunoSEQ multiplex PCR; TCRdb keeps in-frame clones, though not all of them. The table has some 86,000 clones, approximately 86% seen once; the top ten hold around 3.5%. The input for sequencing was CD4+ or CD8+ T cells sorted from blood, taken in a trial of the OX40 agonist ivuxolimab. The receptors were sampled from an adult with an advanced solid tumor such as melanoma, head and neck, liver or kidney cancer.

This clone was found once. V is TRBV2 and J is TRBJ2-5; TRBD1 matches at 9 bases. The germline gives CDR1 SNHLY, CDR2 FYNNEI. CDR3 size: 12 residues. The V segment lost 11 bases and the J segment 2 bases; nucleotides outside the gene matches: 3. CDR3 protein: CAGGTGQETQYF. CDR3 bases: TGTGCCGGGGGGACAGGGCAAGAGACCCAGTACTTC.

The chain uses TRBV13 and TRBJ2-7; 8 nucleotides match TRBD1. V dropped 0 bases and J dropped 1; count of bases not matched to a gene: 8. CDR1 is PRHDT and CDR2 is FYEKMQ in the germline V gene (reference sequence). The length of the CDR3 is 17 residues. The CDR3 here is CASSLGPRGRVSYEQYF. CDR3 bases: TGTGCCAGCAGCTTAGGCCCCAGGGGGCGGGTGTCCTACGAGCAGTACTTC.

The V gene is TRBV4-2, the J gene TRBJ2-7, with 10 bases aligning to TRBD1. Germline lookup yields CDR1 LGHNA and CDR2 YNFKEQ. This CDR3 has 16 amino acids. The V segment lost 5 bases and the J segment 7 bases; nucleotides outside the gene matches: 14. CDR3 protein: CASSSSSGTGVREQYF. As DNA, the CDR3 is TGTGCCAGCAGCTCCTCTTCCGGGACAGGGGTGCGAGAGCAGTACTTC.

The V and J genes are TRBV10-3 and TRBJ2-5, with unresolved D. The end of the DNA is better explained by TRBJ2-7, so the J call may be wrong. Germline V CDR1 and CDR2: ENHRY, SYGVKD. CDR3 length equals 12 residues. This CDR3 is CAISRISYEQYF. For the CDR3, the DNA is TGTGCCATCAGTAGGATCTCCTACGAGCAGTACTTC.

The rearrangement uses TRBV28 and TRBJ2-3, with D uncertain. The ends were cut back, 1 base at V and 4 bases at J, with 12 bases in the middle. The CDR3 consists of 15 residues. The germline gives CDR1 MDHEN, CDR2 SYDVKM. This CDR3 is CASSLSRRTADTQYF. In DNA, the CDR3 is TGTGCCAGCAGTTTATCCCGAAGGACGGCAGATACGCAGTATTTT.

The chain couples TRBV2 to TRBJ2-2; D unclear. The V end lost 7 bases, the J end lost 5 bases, and 11 bases lay between the germline ends. CDR1 SNHLY and CDR2 FYNNEI come from the germline V gene. CDR3 length equals 13 residues. The CDR3 bases are TGTGCCAGCACCAAACCCCCTACCGGGGAGCTGTTTTTT. Its translation: CASTKPPTGELFF.

The chain links TRBV2 to TRBJ1-5, with D perhaps TRBD1 (6 bases). The V end was cut by 4 bases, the J end by 5 bases, with 15 bases between. Germline CDR1 is SNHLY and CDR2 is FYNNEI. CDR3 length: 15 amino acids. The CDR3 DNA reads as TGTGCCAGCAGTGTTCTACAGGGTAGAGATCAGCCCCAGCATTTT. Protein: CASSVLQGRDQPQHF.

The V gene is TRBV27, the J gene TRBJ1-2; D is unclear. This CDR3 is built from 12 residues. Germline lookup yields CDR1 MNHEY and CDR2 SMNVEV (reference sequence). Trimming removed 10 bases from V and 1 base from J, with 10 bases in between. The CDR3 DNA is TGTGCCACCGGACGTGTTAACTATGGCTACACCTTC. It codes for CATGRVNYGYTF.

The chain carries TRBV6-6 and TRBJ2-3; 8 bases align to TRBD2. The CDR3 runs 16 residues. V gave up 2 bases and J gave up 2 bases; unmatched junction bases: 6. Germline CDR1 is MNHNY and CDR2 is SVGAGI (reference sequence). The CDR3 loop is CASSYSTSGHTDTQYF. CDR3 DNA sequence: TGTGCCAGCAGTTACAGTACTAGCGGACACACAGATACGCAGTATTTT.

V is TRBV5-6 and J is TRBJ2-5; TRBD1 might be the D (6 bases). The CDR3 consists of 16 residues. Germline CDR1 is SGHDT and CDR2 is YYEEEE. V lost 0 bases, J lost 1 base, and 13 bases lay in between. The CDR3 DNA is TGTGCCAGCAGCTTGGGCAGGGGTTGGGGCCAAGAGACCCAGTACTTC. Translating it yields CASSLGRGWGQETQYF.

This clone was detected once. The rearrangement uses TRBV4-1 and TRBJ2-1; D is possibly TRBD1 (6 bases). The CDR3 contains 13 residues. Trimming left V 0 bases short and J 10 bases short, with 10 bases between. Per germline, CDR1 MGHRA and CDR2 YSYEKL. In nucleotides, the CDR3 is TGCGCCAGCAGCCAAGATTGGGGGACAGAGCAGTTCTTC. Amino acids: CASSQDWGTEQFF.

The rearrangement links TRBV27 to TRBJ2-2; D might be TRBD1 (5 bases). There are 13 residues in the CDR3. The germline gives CDR1 MNHEY, CDR2 SMNVEV (reference sequence). Between the trimmed V and J ends, which lost 6 bases and 2 bases, there was a span of 7 bases. CDR3 nucleotide sequence: TGTGCCAGCAGCAGGGTTAACACCGGGGAGCTGTTTTTT. This encodes CASSRVNTGELFF.

The chain combines TRBV9 with TRBJ2-3; TRBD2 matches at 7 bases. Germline V CDR1 and CDR2: SGDLS, YYNGEE. This CDR3 has 16 amino acids. The J segment lost 2 bases and the V segment lost 3 bases, leaving 9 bases of the junction unmatched. The CDR3 spells CASSASGAENTDTQYF. CDR3 coding DNA: TGTGCCAGCAGCGCTAGCGGAGCTGAGAACACAGATACGCAGTATTTT.

The chain employs TRBV9 and TRBJ2-4, with 7 nucleotides matching TRBD2. This CDR3 region has 12 residues. CDR1 is SGDLS and CDR2 is YYNGEE in the germline V gene. Losses at the gene ends were 3 bases for V and 11 bases for J; bases not matched to a gene: 5. In nucleotides, the CDR3 is TGTGCCAGCAGCGGGGACTATCCCGTTCAGTACTTC. Translation: CASSGDYPVQYF.